The 32 T cell receptor beta chains in this list originate from one sample, sequenced in a study of cytomegalovirus exposure and HLA in healthy donors. Primers: 60 Vbeta forward and 13 Jbeta reverse. Profiling relied on immunoSEQ multiplex PCR, and the TCRdb table lists in-frame clones only, not all of them. The sample holds some 150,000 clones, 80% seen once. The sequenced sample was PBMCs. The receptors derive from a man aged 25-45 years in good health and CMV-seropositive.

A single count supports this clone. The gene calls are TRBV27 and TRBJ2-6, with a weak D call TRBD2 (6 bases). CDR3 size: 15 residues. Germline lookup yields CDR1 MNHEY and CDR2 SMNVEV (reference sequence). Trimming removed 7 bases from V and 1 base from J, with 11 bases in between. The CDR3 DNA follows: TGTGCCAGCACCGCCGGGGGTTCTGGGGCCAACGTCCTGACTTTC. Translation gives CASTAGGSGANVLTF.

The sample holds a few counts of this clone. This chain uses TRBV27 with TRBJ2-7; 8 bases agree with TRBD1. V was pared by 4 bases and J by 3 bases, with 8 bases of the junction left unmatched. This CDR3 comprises 15 residues. CDR1 is MNHEY, CDR2 SMNVEV, per germline (reference sequence). This CDR3 is CASSSTGTGYYEQYF. For the CDR3, the DNA is TGTGCCAGCAGTTCCACCGGGACAGGATACTACGAGCAGTACTTC.

The chain has TRBV5-4 and TRBJ2-5; D perhaps matches TRBD2 (7 bases). The germline CDR1 and CDR2 sequences are SGHNT and YYREEE (reference sequence). The V gene lost 4 bases and the J gene lost 5 bases, with 15 bases spanning the gap. CDR3 length equals 14 residues. The CDR3 loop reads CASSRGEGWETQYF. The CDR3 DNA follows: TGTGCCAGCAGCAGGGGGGAGGGATGGGAGACCCAGTACTTC. Together with reference TRBV5-4 and TRBJ2-5, the CDR3 gives the full variable domain: ETGVTQSPTHLIKTRGQQVTLRCSSQSGHNTVSWYQQALGQGPQFIFQYYREEENGRGNFPPRFSGLQFPNYSSELNVNALELDDSALYLCASSRGEGWETQYFGPGTRLLVL.

This chain joins TRBV2 and TRBJ2-7; TRBD1 matches 7 bases. V gave up 5 bases and J gave up 6 bases; unmatched junction bases: 7. Germline V gene data show CDR1 as SNHLY and CDR2 as FYNNEI. This CDR3 is 13 amino acids long. The chain's CDR3 is CASSRTGIGEQYF. For the CDR3, the DNA is TGTGCCAGCAGTCGGACAGGAATCGGCGAGCAGTACTTC.

This clone has only one observation. The J gene is TRBJ1-1, the V gene TRBV7-3; unclear D gene. Trimming left V 5 bases short and J 1 base short, with 11 bases between. Germline V CDR1 and CDR2: SGHTA, FQGTGA. The CDR3 has 14 amino acids. The CDR3 DNA sequence: TGTGCCAGCAGCCCTTCCGGAGGGAACACTGAAGCTTTCTTT. This translates into CASSPSGGNTEAFF.

The chain is built from TRBV15 and TRBJ2-1, with 11 positions matching TRBD2. Germline V gene data show CDR1 as LNHNV and CDR2 as YYDKDF (reference sequence). V trimming: 2 bases; J trimming: 9 bases; junction bases outside the gene matches: 15. The length of the CDR3 is 18 residues. The CDR3, as DNA: TGTGCCACCAGCAGATCCCCCTCTGGACTAGCGGGTGAGGGTGAGCAGTTCTTC. It codes for CATSRSPSGLAGEGEQFF.

The chain uses TRBV28 and TRBJ2-5; the D gene is possibly TRBD1 (6 bases). With the DNA end fitting TRBJ2-7 better, the J assignment may be wrong. CDR3 length equals 15 residues. Germline CDR1 MDHEN, CDR2 SYDVKM. The CDR3 here is CASSLWGALVYEQYF. The CDR3 DNA is TGTGCCAGCAGTTTATGGGGGGCGCTAGTCTACGAGCAGTACTTC.

CDR3 protein: CASSAPGTPNEKLFF. The CDR3 nucleotides are TGTGCCAGCAGCGCCCCCGGGACACCAAATGAAAAACTGTTTTTT. The V gene is TRBV5-4, the J gene TRBJ1-4; D might be TRBD1 (6 bases). CDR1 is SGHNT, CDR2 YYREEE, per germline (reference sequence). V lost 4 bases to trimming and J lost 5 bases, with 15 bases between them. The CDR3 is 15 amino acids.

The V gene is TRBV7-2, the J gene TRBJ1-3, with 7 bases identical to TRBD1. The CDR3 sequence is 14 residues long. V shed 3 bases and J 11 bases; nucleotides not matched to a gene: 10. Looked up from germline, CDR1 is SGHTA and CDR2 is FQGNSA. The CDR3 spells CASSFLQDRPPIYF. The CDR3 DNA reads as TGTGCCAGCAGCTTTCTGCAGGACAGGCCCCCCATATATTTT. Combining the CDR3 with reference TRBV7-2 and TRBJ1-3 gives the whole variable domain GAGVSQSPSNKVTEKGKDVELRCDPISGHTALYWYRQSLGQGLEFLIYFQGNSAPDKSGLPSDRFSAERTGGSVSTLTIQRTQQEDSAVYLCASSFLQDRPPIYFGEGSWLTVV.

The chain carries TRBV28 and TRBJ1-1, with a weak D call TRBD1 (6 bases). This CDR3 spans 18 amino acids. Trimming left V 3 bases short and J 6 bases short, with 26 bases between. Looked up from germline, CDR1 is MDHEN and CDR2 is SYDVKM. Here the CDR3 reads CASSFAGGTGIGKAEAFF. The CDR3 DNA follows: TGTGCCAGCAGTTTTGCAGGCGGAACAGGGATCGGTAAAGCTGAAGCTTTCTTT.

The chain has TRBV5-1 and TRBJ1-1; 8 bases match TRBD1. The germline gives CDR1 SGHRS, CDR2 YFSETQ. The CDR3 is 15 residues long. The junction had 7 bases not matched to a gene; V was cut back by 4 bases and J by 2 bases. As DNA, the CDR3 is TGCGCCAGCAGCCTCGCCGGACAGGGCAACACTGAAGCTTTCTTT. Its translation: CASSLAGQGNTEAFF.

The table lists this clone with a few counts. The chain employs TRBV19 and TRBJ2-7, with 7 bases fitting TRBD1. V trimming: 5 bases; J trimming: 0 bases; junction bases outside the gene matches: 4. Germline loops: CDR1 LNHDA, CDR2 SQIVND (reference sequence). CDR3 length: 14 amino acids. The DNA of the CDR3 is TGTGCCAGTAGTCCACAGGGGAGCTCCTACGAGCAGTACTTC. As protein: CASSPQGSSYEQYF.

The chain links TRBV28 to TRBJ1-4; D call uncertain. The germline V gene encodes CDR1 MDHEN and CDR2 SYDVKM. With 6 bases removed from V and 6 bases from J, the gap between germline ends came to 17 bases. CDR3 length: 15 residues. CDR3 protein: CASSDLPGRDEKLFF. CDR3 nucleotide sequence: TGTGCCAGCAGCGATCTTCCGGGGAGAGATGAAAAACTGTTTTTT.

This clone is a singleton in its sample. The chain has TRBV28 and TRBJ1-2; unclear D gene. Germline-derived CDR1 and CDR2 are MDHEN and SYDVKM. This CDR3 has 13 amino acids. The germline V and J ends were trimmed by 3 bases and 3 bases, with 8 bases remaining between them. The DNA for the CDR3 is TGTGCCAGCAGTTTGCCCGGTGACTATGGCTACACCTTC. This codes for CASSLPGDYGYTF.

This clone has more than one count but fewer than ten. The chain couples TRBV28 to TRBJ1-2, with a weak D call TRBD1 (6 bases). The CDR3 runs 14 residues. Trimming took off 2 bases at V and 6 bases at J, with 13 bases between the two ends. Per the germline V gene, CDR1 is MDHEN and CDR2 is SYDVKM. The CDR3 here is CASSLAGEFDGYTF. The CDR3 DNA reads TGTGCCAGCAGTTTAGCAGGGGAGTTCGATGGCTACACCTTC.

The chain is built from TRBV9 and TRBJ1-5; the match to TRBD1 covers 9 bases. Unmatched junction bases numbered 1, after V lost 1 base and J lost 5 bases. Germline values: CDR1 SGDLS, CDR2 YYNGEE. The CDR3 has 14 residues. The CDR3 DNA sequence: TGTGCCAGCAGCGTAAGGGACAGGGATCAGCCCCAGCATTTT. It codes for CASSVRDRDQPQHF.

The genes are TRBV7-2 and TRBJ1-5; D gene unclear. CDR1 SGHTA and CDR2 FQGNSA come from the germline V gene. Trimming took 4 bases from V and 10 from J, leaving 14 bases between them. The CDR3 totals 13 residues. Here the CDR3 reads CASSYGGSGPQHF. Here the CDR3 DNA reads TGTGCCAGCAGCTACGGAGGTAGTGGTCCCCAGCATTTT.

The genes are TRBV7-9 and TRBJ2-5; 10 nucleotides match TRBD1. The CDR3 runs 16 residues. Germline trimming cut 4 bases from V and 5 bases from J; bases unmatched to any gene: 10. CDR1 is SEHNR and CDR2 is FQNEAQ in the germline V gene (reference sequence). CDR3 bases: TGTGCCAGCAGCTCGACAGGGGGCCTGAAACGGGAGACCCAGTACTTC. This sequence encodes CASSSTGGLKRETQYF.

The chain has TRBV5-6 and TRBJ1-2, with 7 bases fitting TRBD1. The V segment lost 4 bases and the J segment 8 bases; nucleotides outside the gene matches: 14. Germline CDR1 reads SGHDT; CDR2 reads YYEEEE. This CDR3 has 15 amino acids. The CDR3 nucleotides are TGTGCCAGCAGCCCCCAAAACAGGGGCGGGATGGGCTACACCTTC. Its translation: CASSPQNRGGMGYTF.

The V call is TRBV11-2, the J call TRBJ2-7; a possible D gene is TRBD2 (6 bases). The V end lost 1 base, the J end lost 5 bases, and 15 bases lay between the germline ends. Germline CDR1 reads SGHAT; CDR2 reads FQNNGV. This CDR3 contains 15 residues. The CDR3 DNA reads as TGTGCCAGCAGCTTAGCGGGAGAGTATTTCGACGAGCAGTACTTC. Amino acids: CASSLAGEYFDEQYF.

The chain has TRBV30 and TRBJ2-1, with TRBD2 matching over 10 bases. The CDR3 length is 14 residues. Germline assignment: CDR1 GTSNPN and CDR2 SVGIG (reference sequence). Losses at the gene ends were 4 bases for V and 4 bases for J; bases not matched to a gene: 4. In DNA form, the CDR3 reads TGTGCCTGGATTCCTAGCGGGAGATACAATGAGCAGTTCTTC. Translated: CAWIPSGRYNEQFF.

This chain joins TRBV4-2 and TRBJ2-3; D call uncertain. Trimming shortened V by 5 bases and J by 4 bases, and 7 bases separated the two germline ends. The CDR3 runs to 12 residues. Germline loops: CDR1 LGHNA, CDR2 YNFKEQ. In nucleotides, the CDR3 is TGTGCCAGCAGCTCTCGTCCAGATACGCAGTATTTT. It translates to CASSSRPDTQYF.

The rearrangement links TRBV11-2 to TRBJ2-7, with 7 nucleotides matching TRBD1. This CDR3 is 15 amino acids long. The trim removed 4 bases at V and 5 bases at J, leaving 11 bases unmatched. The germline V gene encodes CDR1 SGHAT and CDR2 FQNNGV. The CDR3 loop is CASSSGQWSTDEQYF. The CDR3, as DNA: TGTGCCAGCAGCTCGGGACAGTGGAGCACCGACGAGCAGTACTTC. The variable domain in full, with the rest retrieved from reference TRBV11-2 and TRBJ2-7, is EAGVAQSPRYKIIEKRQSVAFWCNPISGHATLYWYQQILGQGPKLLIQFQNNGVVDDSQLPKDRFSAERLKGVDSTLKIQPAKLEDSAVYLCASSSGQWSTDEQYFGPGTRLTVT.

The chain employs TRBV5-1 and TRBJ2-2; TRBD2 agrees at 8 bases. The CDR3 has 16 amino acids. V trimming: 6 bases; J trimming: 4 bases; junction bases outside the gene matches: 11. From germline, CDR1 is SGHRS and CDR2 YFSETQ. The DNA for the CDR3 is TGCGCCAGCACCGATACAGCGGGAGATCCCACCGGGGAGCTGTTTTTT. This gives the protein CASTDTAGDPTGELFF.

V gene TRBV10-2 combines with J gene TRBJ2-2, with 11 bases fitting TRBD2. V lost 0 bases to trimming and J lost 8 bases; unmatched junction nucleotides: 8. Germline V gives CDR1 WSHSY, CDR2 SAAADI. The CDR3 runs 17 residues. This CDR3 reads CASSESSTPSGRGELFF. The CDR3 DNA follows: TGCGCCAGCAGTGAGTCGAGTACCCCTAGCGGGAGGGGGGAGCTGTTTTTT.

The rearrangement joins TRBV15 to TRBJ2-2; 9 nucleotides agree with TRBD1. The CDR3 runs to 17 residues. V lost 3 bases and J lost 6; bases outside the gene matches: 11. In germline, CDR1 is LNHNV, CDR2 YYDKDF (reference sequence). CDR3 residues: CATSRGTGQGSSGELFF. CDR3 nucleotide sequence: TGTGCCACCAGCAGGGGGACGGGACAGGGAAGTTCCGGGGAGCTGTTTTTT.

This clone was seen a handful of times. The V call is TRBV27, the J call TRBJ2-1; 12 nucleotides align to TRBD2. Germline CDR1 is MNHEY and CDR2 is SMNVEV (reference sequence). With V trimmed by 4 bases and J by 6 bases, 10 bases remained unmatched. The CDR3 is 17 residues long. For the CDR3, the DNA is TGTGCCAGCAGTTCTAATAGCGGGACTAGCGGGCCCAATGAGCAGTTCTTC. It translates to CASSSNSGTSGPNEQFF.

The CDR3 spells CASSLDRELLEQFF. The CDR3, as DNA: TGTGCCAGCAGCCTGGACAGGGAATTACTTGAGCAGTTCTTC. The chain carries TRBV5-4 and TRBJ2-1; TRBD1 matches 8 bases. The trim removed 4 bases at V and 9 bases at J, leaving 9 bases unmatched. The germline V gene has CDR1 SGHNT and CDR2 YYREEE (reference sequence). CDR3 length equals 14 residues.

The chain is built from TRBV5-1 and TRBJ2-7; the match to TRBD1 covers 7 bases. J was trimmed by 1 base and V by 2 bases; bases with no gene match: 3. Germline V gene sequence: CDR1 SGHRS, CDR2 YFSETQ. The CDR3 is 14 residues long. For the CDR3, the DNA is TGCGCCAGCAGCTTCGACAGGGAGTCCTACGAGCAGTACTTC. Its protein product is CASSFDRESYEQYF.

The genes are TRBV18 and TRBJ2-5; a possible D gene is TRBD1 (7 bases). V shed 3 bases and J shed 3 bases, with 17 bases lying between them. This CDR3 is 16 amino acids long. Germline values: CDR1 KGHSH, CDR2 LQKENI. The CDR3 DNA reads as TGTGCCAGCTCACCGACTCCCCAGGGGGGCAAAGAGACCCAGTACTTC. Translated: CASSPTPQGGKETQYF.

The V gene is TRBV27, the J gene TRBJ2-3; D is perhaps TRBD1 (6 bases). Trimming took 5 bases from V and 0 from J, leaving 9 bases between them. The germline V gene encodes CDR1 MNHEY and CDR2 SMNVEV (reference sequence). The CDR3 is 14 residues long. The CDR3 protein is CASSRDKSTDTQYF. As DNA, the CDR3 is TGTGCCAGCAGTCGGGACAAAAGCACAGATACGCAGTATTTT.

The CDR3 loop is CASSLAASAGFSYEQYF. The CDR3 nucleotides read TGTGCCAGCAGTTTGGCCGCGTCGGCAGGATTTTCCTACGAGCAGTACTTC. V gene TRBV27 combines with J gene TRBJ2-7; D unclear. Per the germline V gene, CDR1 is MNHEY and CDR2 is SMNVEV (reference sequence). The ends were cut back, 3 bases at V and 1 base at J, with 19 bases in the middle. The CDR3 has 17 residues.